This T cell receptor beta chain was captured by sequencing in a study of blood T cell repertoires in COVID-19. About the study: T cells, B-cell-depleted T cells, or PBMCs supplied cDNA or gDNA.

TCRdb's table, derived via immunoSEQ multiplex PCR, lists solely in-frame clones and lacks some. This sample has around 310,000 clones, with approximately 89% found just once. Cohorts were determined from participant-reported clinical history. Each recovered donor of Cohort 3 presented with two negative PCRs, clearance, or symptom resolution. V was shortened by 3 bases and J by 0 bases, with 17 bases between the two germline ends. The CDR3 has 17 amino acids. In germline, CDR1 is LGHNA, CDR2 YSLEER. The clonotype originates from a woman aged 30 to 39 who had recovered from COVID-19. The sample was PBMCs or T cells enriched from blood (not recorded which). V and J are TRBV4-3 and TRBJ1-1, with a possible D match to TRBD1 (6 bases). The chain's CDR3 is CASSQEDSLAMNTEAFF. CDR3 bases: TGCGCCAGCAGCCAGGAGGACAGCCTTGCAATGAACACTGAAGCTTTCTTT.